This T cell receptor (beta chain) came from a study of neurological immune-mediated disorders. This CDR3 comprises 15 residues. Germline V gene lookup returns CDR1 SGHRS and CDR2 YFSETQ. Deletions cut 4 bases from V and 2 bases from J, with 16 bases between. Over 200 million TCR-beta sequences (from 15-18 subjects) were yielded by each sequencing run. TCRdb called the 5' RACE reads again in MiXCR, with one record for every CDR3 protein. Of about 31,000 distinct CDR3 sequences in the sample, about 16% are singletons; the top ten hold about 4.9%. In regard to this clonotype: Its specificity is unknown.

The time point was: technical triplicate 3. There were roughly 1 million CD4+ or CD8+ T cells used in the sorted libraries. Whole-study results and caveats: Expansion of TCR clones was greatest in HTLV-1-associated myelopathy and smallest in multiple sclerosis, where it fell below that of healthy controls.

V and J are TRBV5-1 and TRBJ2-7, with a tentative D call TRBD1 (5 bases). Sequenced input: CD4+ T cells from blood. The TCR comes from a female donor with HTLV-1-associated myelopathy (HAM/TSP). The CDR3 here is CASSPTGPAPYEQYF. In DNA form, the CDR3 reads TGCGCCAGCAGCCCCACAGGACCGGCCCCCTACGAGCAGTACTTC.